The source of this T cell receptor beta chain is a study of long-term antiretroviral therapy in people with HIV (dated by TCRdb to between 2020 and 2023). For the wider study: The earliest samples were collected approximately a decade before the 2015 WHO recommendation for immediate ART, a period when ART was typically delayed until CD4 counts fell. The cohort contributed 150 to 200 cryopreserved PBMC samples from 30 adults with confirmed HIV infection, collected serially over a mean of approximately six years (range 1-12). A retrospective serial study tested whether ART initiation and durable HIV suppression were associated with changes in peripheral blood TRB repertoire composition and diversity. Among the approximately 30 participants with HIV, eleven were female. No cross-contamination during QIAcube processing turned up in test extractions that ran a monoclonal T-cell line alongside about 35 polyclonal samples. On the study overall, not on this receptor specifically: Unsorted PBMC were profiled instead of sorted CD4+ and CD8+ T cells because pre-ART samples had limited cell numbers. Samples dated from the mid-2000s to the late 2010s, and the ART regimens used may be less effective than current ones. Owing to limited PBMC availability, only the TCR beta chain was sequenced, without alpha chain pairing. At every time point, the repertoire was dominated by expanded TRB clones first identified before ART initiation, although this dominance fluctuated and, in many PLHIV, declined after ART. HIV repertoires had narrower CDR3 length ranges than controls, and the network structure suggested an antigen-experienced repertoire that shifted only slightly toward naive after ART. Inferences about post-ART repertoire changes were limited because no data were available on ART adherence, viral resistance or therapy changes. A significant increase in TRB diversity was found to be associated with ART initiation, although TRB diversity was observed to remain significantly below that of transplant donor controls even after long-term ART.

To be included, a participant needed at least one PBMC sample from before ART initiation plus at least two post-ART samples. Treatment was received in the United States of America by all participants with HIV. Before DNA extraction, cryopreserved samples containing 1-10 million PBMC were thawed and washed. At the time of the earliest PBMC sample for each participant with HIV, ages ranged from about 20 to 54 years. Per participant, PBMC samples came from 1-4 timepoints prior to ART initiation and 2-8 timepoints following ART initiation, for a median of 7 samples. Serial HIV viral load, CD4+ T-cell count, ART history and demographic data were obtained for every participant. Genomic DNA was extracted from unsorted PBMC with a Qiagen kit on a QIAcube, with processing performed in batches of 12 samples. Between the V and J ends, shortened by 1 base and 6 bases respectively, the junction contains 16 bases. From the cysteine through the phenylalanine, the CDR3 covers 15 amino acids. The DNA shown is the 45-base CDR3, in frame from base 1. CDR1 and CDR2 are drawn from the germline V gene: MNHNS, SASEGT.

The immunoSEQ hsTCRB v3.0 assay was used at survey level resolution to sequence the TRB variable region. TRB sequencing targeted a depth of roughly 35,000-55,000 T-cell genomes per sample. An Illumina MiSeq with a v3 150-cycle kit was used to sequence the pooled TRB libraries. Per the authors' processing: Analysis of repertoires was carried out in R inside a reproducible Nextflow workflow spanning QC, data transformation and analysis. LymphoSeq2, an R package for AIRR-Seq data exploration, was used to implement custom analyses. Several samples that yielded fewer than 5000 total TRB sequences were excluded, so that some 190 HIV repertoires were analyzed. Among the 200 or so HIV repertoires that were kept, roughly 58 were collected before ART initiation and roughly 130 were collected after ART initiation. Repertoires were downsampled to 5000 TRB nucleotide sequences, and summary statistics were averaged over 100 downsampling iterations. The analysis kept only TRB sequences whose CDR3 regions were at least seven amino acids long. Two measures captured diversity: a Shannon entropy-derived clonality score and the Gini coefficient. In repertoire networks, the top 5000 CDR3 amino acid sequences were linked whenever an edit distance of one separated two sequences. For TRB CDR3 amino acid sequences, antigen specificity groups and MHC restriction were predicted with GLIPH2. Known CMV, EBV, HIV or tissue antigen associations were flagged by matching CDR3 amino acid sequences against VDJdb and McPAS-TCR. Pre-ART, post-ART and control groups were compared with Wilcoxon signed-rank tests and Holm-Bonferroni correction. TCRdb took this table from immuneACCESS and kept in-frame rearrangements with V and J called. Such tables lack part of the clones; where checked against another copy, unresolved V genes explain under half of the gap, and the rest is unexplained. Clonal size and the V and J genes are those of that table, whereas D and trimming came from the DNA. In all, the sample holds tens of thousands of clones, and 70% to 90% of those were seen once. Together, the top ten hold 10% to 15% of the sample.

Turning to this clone: The clone's antigen remains unknown. No base quality information exists; no much larger clone differs at one position.

This specimen consisted of unsorted PBMCs, obtained 1.1 years after starting antiretroviral therapy. This receptor was identified in a man aged 18 to 35 with HIV. The sequence links TRBV6-1 to TRBJ2-7; the D gene is perhaps TRBD1 or TRBD2, as each covers 6 bases. The CDR3 protein: CASSEGGAQASEQYF. Read as DNA, the sequence is TGTGCCAGCAGTGAAGGGGGGGCGCAAGCCTCCGAGCAGTACTTC.